This TCR beta chain was captured in a study of beta chain features in type 1 diabetes. Looking at the study overall: Sorted cells from all samples, numbering almost 110 million, were examined.

Regarding the study as a whole: Because the template was cDNA, high-expressing cells might be over-represented. Although PCR might favor shorter templates, it would do so equally in patients and controls.

Isolated RNA was reverse transcribed in full, so expressed TCRB transcripts were sequenced. TCRdb keeps only in-frame clones here, not all; method: immunoSEQ multiplex PCR. This table has 430,000 or so clones, approximately 10% appearing once. A few counts support this clone. Its antigen is not known. Per germline, CDR1 SGHAT and CDR2 FQNNGV. The CDR3 has 15 residues. Trimming took 6 bases from V and 1 from J; bases not matched to a gene: 5. The TCR originated in a woman younger than 35 in good health. The genes are TRBV11-2 and TRBJ2-5, with 10 bases fitting TRBD2. Sequenced input: naive CD4+ T cells from blood. The chain's CDR3 is CASSHTSGAQETQYF. The CDR3 bases are TGTGCCAGCAGTCATACTAGCGGGGCCCAAGAGACCCAGTACTTC.